This T cell receptor (beta chain) was profiled in a study of T cells in localized non-small cell lung cancer. With 5 bases clipped from V and 0 bases from J, the junction kept 12 bases outside the gene matches. Germline CDR1 is SGHVS and CDR2 is FQNEAQ. The CDR3 spans 17 residues. This clone was seen a handful of times. Libraries were prepared by immunoSEQ multiplex PCR; TCRdb keeps only in-frame clonotypes and omits some of them. The sample carries some 130,000 clones, 89% recorded once. The sequence derives from a female donor of 60 years or more with stage I lung adenocarcinoma. The rearrangement links TRBV7-8 to TRBJ1-2; 7 bases line up with TRBD1. The sequenced sample was peripheral blood, obtained before any cancer treatment. The CDR3 sequence: CASSPRTGYPPNYGYTF. CDR3 nucleotides: TGTGCCAGCAGCCCCCGGACAGGTTATCCCCCTAACTATGGCTACACCTTC. Full variable domain (outside the CDR3, taken from reference TRBV7-8 and TRBJ1-2): GAGVSQSPRYKVAKRGQDVALRCDPISGHVSLFWYQQALGQGPEFLTYFQNEAQLDKSGLPSDRFFAERPEGSVSTLKIQRTQQEDSAVYLCASSPRTGYPPNYGYTFGSGTRLTVV.